Following are 20 T cell receptor beta chains from one sample sequenced in a study of cytomegalovirus exposure and HLA in healthy donors. Use of 60 Vbeta and 13 Jbeta primers characterized the PCR. Repertoires were generated with immunoSEQ multiplex PCR, while TCRdb's copy carries only in-frame clones and drops some. The table has approximately 150,000 clones, 80% seen once. Sequencing was done on a sample of PBMCs. The receptors originated from a man aged 18 to 29 in good health and CMV-seropositive.

The chain uses TRBV12-5 and TRBJ1-4, with D maybe TRBD1 (5 bases). This CDR3 region has 18 residues. V lost 0 bases and J 0 bases, leaving 14 bases between the germline ends. Germline V gene lookup returns CDR1 LGHNT and CDR2 FRNRAP. CDR3 sequence: CASGLVRREVATNEKLFF. For the CDR3, the DNA is TGTGCTAGTGGTTTGGTCCGCAGGGAAGTTGCAACTAATGAAAAACTGTTTTTT. Complete variable domain (other parts from reference TRBV12-5 and TRBJ1-4): DARVTQTPRHKVTEMGQEVTMRCQPILGHNTVFWYRQTMMQGLELLAYFRNRAPLDDSGMPKDRFSAEMPDATLATLKIQPSEPRDSAVYFCASGLVRREVATNEKLFFGSGTQLSVL.

V gene TRBV12-5 combines with J gene TRBJ2-1; 10 positions match TRBD2. CDR1 is LGHNT and CDR2 is FRNRAP in the germline V gene. The CDR3 contains 16 residues. The ends lost 4 bases at V and 7 bases at J; junction bases unmatched: 10. This CDR3 is CASGSTLAGELNEQFF. The DNA of the CDR3 is TGTGCTAGTGGTTCTACCCTAGCGGGAGAATTAAATGAGCAGTTCTTC.

The chain employs TRBV5-5 and TRBJ1-2; D unresolved. The CDR3 length is 15 residues. The V and J ends lost 6 bases and 8 bases respectively, with 23 bases between them. Germline V gene data show CDR1 as SGHKS and CDR2 as YYEKEE (reference sequence). The CDR3 DNA reads as TGTGCCAGCATTCAAACCGTCTCGGCGGTAGTCGGCTACACCTTC. This sequence encodes CASIQTVSAVVGYTF.

This chain uses TRBV5-4 with TRBJ1-2, with D perhaps matching TRBD1 (6 bases). The CDR3 sequence is 15 residues long. Trimming cost V 0 bases and J 7 bases, with 16 bases left between them. The germline V gene encodes CDR1 SGHNT and CDR2 YYREEE (reference sequence). The CDR3 DNA sequence: TGTGCCAGCAGCTTGGCCGGGCAGGGGATATTTGGCTACACCTTC. Amino acid sequence: CASSLAGQGIFGYTF.

Written as DNA, the CDR3 is TGTGCCAGCAGCTCCACCCGACTAGCGGGAACAGATACGCAGTATTTT. Translating it yields CASSSTRLAGTDTQYF. The rearrangement uses TRBV7-9 and TRBJ2-3; 11 bases are a match to TRBD2. The CDR3 length is 16 residues. The germline CDR1 and CDR2 sequences are SEHNR and FQNEAQ (reference sequence). V was pared by 4 bases and J by 3 bases, with 6 bases of the junction left unmatched.

This sequence joins TRBV27 and TRBJ1-6; 7 bases fit TRBD1. CDR3 size: 11 residues. The J segment lost 8 bases and the V segment lost 11 bases, leaving 3 bases of the junction unmatched. Germline values: CDR1 MNHEY, CDR2 SMNVEV (reference sequence). DNA for the CDR3: TGTGCCGGAGGGGGCGATTCACCCCTCCACTTT. Its translation: CAGGGDSPLHF.

A remark on this clone: This sample also contains other DNA sequences that code for the same CDR3. This chain joins TRBV30 and TRBJ1-2; 8 bases agree with TRBD1. This CDR3 spans 12 amino acids. Looked up from germline, CDR1 is GTSNPN and CDR2 is SVGIG (reference sequence). The junction had 3 bases not matched to a gene; V was cut back by 2 bases and J by 7 bases. The CDR3 coding sequence is TGTGCCTGGAGTCAGGGGGCGGGTGGCTACACCTTC. Its protein is CAWSQGAGGYTF.

The chain carries TRBV7-9 and TRBJ1-5; D gene ambiguous. Trimming stripped 3 bases from V and 5 bases from J, with 8 bases between. The CDR3 is made up of 13 amino acids. Germline V CDR1 and CDR2: SEHNR, FQNEAQ (reference sequence). The CDR3 sequence: CASSLEWDQPQHF. The CDR3 DNA reads TGTGCCAGCAGCTTGGAGTGGGATCAGCCCCAGCATTTT.

The J gene is TRBJ1-4, the V gene TRBV7-9, with D possibly matching TRBD1 (5 bases). Trimming took 5 bases from V and 5 from J, leaving 27 bases between them. Germline V gives CDR1 SEHNR, CDR2 FQNEAQ (reference sequence). This CDR3 has 19 residues. The CDR3 loop reads CASSPGGGGTSEFNEKLFF. DNA for the CDR3: TGTGCCAGCAGCCCAGGCGGCGGAGGGACGTCGGAGTTCAATGAAAAACTGTTTTTT.

This sequence joins TRBV11-2 and TRBJ2-7; a weak D match, TRBD1 (5 bases). Germline-derived CDR1 and CDR2 are SGHAT and FQNNGV. This CDR3 is 13 amino acids long. V was cut by 1 base and J by 2 bases, with 6 bases left in between. CDR3 nucleotide sequence: TGTGCCAGCAGCTTAGGCAGGGCCTACGAGCAGTACTTC. Its protein is CASSLGRAYEQYF.

Concerning this clone itself: An end of the junction differs from the germline gene, which may be a read error. J is TRBJ2-7 and V is TRBV7-9; 8 bases map to TRBD1. The germline V gene encodes CDR1 SEHNR and CDR2 FQNEAQ (reference sequence). CDR3 length: 16 amino acids. The CDR3 spells CSSTPPGAGGFDEQYF. DNA for the CDR3: TGTTCCAGCACCCCACCCGGGGCAGGGGGCTTCGACGAGCAGTACTTC.

This clone showed up just a few times. The V gene is TRBV15, the J gene TRBJ1-5; D remains ambiguous. Deletions cut 0 bases from V and 11 bases from J, with 8 bases between. This CDR3 has 12 residues. Looked up from germline, CDR1 is LNHNV and CDR2 is YYDKDF (reference sequence). The CDR3: CATSRDHTSQHF. As DNA, the CDR3 is TGTGCCACCAGCAGAGATCACACCTCCCAGCATTTT. Full variable domain (missing parts from reference TRBV15 and TRBJ1-5): DAMVIQNPRYQVTQFGKPVTLSCSQTLNHNVMYWYQQKSSQAPKLLFHYYDKDFNNEADTPDNFQSRRPNTSFCFLDIRSPGLGDTAMYLCATSRDHTSQHFGDGTRLSIL.

J is TRBJ2-1 and V is TRBV29-1, with a possible D match to TRBD2 (6 bases). The length of the CDR3 is 13 residues. The V gene's germline CDR1 is SQVTM and CDR2 ANQGSEA. V was cut by 7 bases and J by 5 bases, with 15 bases left in between. CDR3 DNA: TGCAGCGCTGGGAGTAGCGGCGACAATGAGCAGTTCTTC. Amino acid sequence: CSAGSSGDNEQFF.

The rearrangement links TRBV7-9 to TRBJ2-7, with D possibly being TRBD1 (5 bases). With 3 bases removed from V and 1 base from J, the gap between germline ends came to 13 bases. CDR3 length equals 15 residues. Germline CDR1 reads SEHNR; CDR2 reads FQNEAQ (reference sequence). CDR3 residues: CASSFSDRFSYEQYF. In DNA form, the CDR3 reads TGTGCCAGCAGCTTTTCAGACAGATTTTCCTACGAGCAGTACTTC.

This sequence joins TRBV2 and TRBJ1-6, with D maybe TRBD1 (6 bases). The CDR3 has 14 amino acids. Germline loops: CDR1 SNHLY, CDR2 FYNNEI. Trimming took off 4 bases at V and 3 bases at J, with 7 bases between the two ends. CDR3 region: CASSADSYNSPLHF. The CDR3 bases are TGTGCCAGCAGTGCGGACAGCTATAATTCACCCCTCCACTTT.

V and J are TRBV7-2 and TRBJ2-7, with 8 positions matching TRBD2. The germline V gene has CDR1 SGHTA and CDR2 FQGNSA. The CDR3 sequence is 15 residues long. V was clipped by 0 bases and J by 2 bases; unmatched bases: 3. The CDR3 sequence: CASSLAAGGPYEQYF. In DNA form, the CDR3 reads TGTGCCAGCAGCTTAGCGGCGGGGGGACCCTACGAGCAGTACTTC.

The chain carries TRBV6-5 and TRBJ2-5; tentatively, D is TRBD1 (7 bases). This CDR3 is 15 amino acids long. V gave up 6 bases and J gave up 5 bases, with 19 bases separating them. Germline V gives CDR1 MNHEY, CDR2 SVGAGI. The CDR3 loop is CASRRDRVGGETQYF. The DNA for the CDR3 is TGTGCCAGCAGGCGTGACAGGGTTGGGGGGGAGACCCAGTACTTC.

This chain connects TRBV7-9 to TRBJ1-2; 7 nucleotides agree with TRBD1. Germline CDR1 SEHNR, CDR2 FQNEAQ (reference sequence). CDR3 length: 12 amino acids. The V gene end was trimmed by 4 bases and the J gene end by 7 bases; junction bases not matched to a gene: 3. CDR3 in amino acids: CASSSTGSGYTF. In nucleotides, the CDR3 is TGTGCCAGCAGCTCGACAGGGAGTGGCTACACCTTC.

This sequence joins TRBV2 and TRBJ1-5; tentative D call: TRBD1 (6 bases). CDR3 length equals 14 residues. Germline V gene sequence: CDR1 SNHLY, CDR2 FYNNEI. Trimming pared 4 bases from V and 6 bases from J, leaving 13 bases between. The CDR3 region has the DNA TGTGCCAGCAGTGTAATGGGGGCCGGTCAGCCCCAGCATTTT. Translating it yields CASSVMGAGQPQHF.

The chain links TRBV29-1 to TRBJ2-3; 9 positions agree with TRBD2. The V gene's germline CDR1 is SQVTM and CDR2 ANQGSEA. Losses at the gene ends were 2 bases for V and 0 bases for J; bases not matched to a gene: 9. The CDR3 spans 17 residues. The CDR3 DNA reads as TGCAGCGTTGAAAGAAGCGGGAGGTCCCCTAGCACAGATACGCAGTATTTT. It is translated as CSVERSGRSPSTDTQYF.